This TCR beta chain came from a study of T cells in localized non-small cell lung cancer. Germline V gives CDR1 SGHNT, CDR2 YENEEA. This CDR3 contains 16 residues. The V and J ends lost 5 bases and 6 bases, in that order; junction bases with no gene match: 9. On this clone: Its antigen remains unknown.

Points from the study as a whole: Compared with tumor, uninvolved adjacent lung displayed greater T cell clonality, ranking highest overall.

The protocol was immunoSEQ multiplex PCR, while the TCRdb copy is restricted to in-frame clones and leaves out a portion. This repertoire shows over 30,000 clones, about 90% found once; its top ten account for under 20%. This clonotype originated in a man aged 40 to 70 with stage III lung adenocarcinoma. The material sequenced was peripheral blood mononuclear cells, taken before any cancer treatment. This chain connects TRBV11-3 to TRBJ2-1; TRBD2 matches 11 bases. DNA of the CDR3: TGTGCCAGCAGCCAACGCGAACTAGCGGGGGCCAATGAGCAGTTCTTC. Its translation is CASSQRELAGANEQFF.